The T cell receptor (beta chain) under discussion was sequenced for a study of vaccination effects on CD4 cells after COVID-19. Overall study results and limits: Long after vaccination, the clones induced by infection and by vaccine shrank markedly in size.

Only in-frame clones appear in the TCRdb table, and some are missing; sequencing was by immunoSEQ multiplex PCR. The table shows tens of thousands of clones, with approximately 80% occurring only once. Concerning this clone: The antigen is not known.

Sequencing followed a ViraFEST assay step that expanded antigen-specific CD4+ T cells with viral peptide pools. Cultured cells yielded isolated CD4+ T cells after less than 11 days. V lost 6 bases, J lost 8 bases, and 28 bases lay in between. CDR3 length: 17 residues. Germline V lookup: CDR1 SNHLY, CDR2 FYNNEI. This receptor was obtained from a human donor who received a COVID-19 vaccine. The rearrangement links TRBV2 to TRBJ1-2, with a tentative D call TRBD1 (5 bases). The sequences come from CD4+ T cells from PBMCs cultured with HCoV-229E spike peptides, collected before COVID-19 vaccination. The CDR3 protein is CASSLGGDGSILGGYTF. The CDR3 bases are TGTGCCAGCAGCCTGGGGGGGGACGGCAGCATTTTAGGAGGCTACACCTTC.